The clone carrying this TCR beta chain was counted at least ten times. The antigen is unknown. These data originate in a study of Graves' ophthalmopathy and Graves' hyperthyroidism. CDR1 and CDR2 (germline): MGHRA, YSYEKL. The CDR3 totals 16 residues. The V end was cut by 0 bases, the J end by 2 bases, with 11 bases between. Excluded were patients with other autoimmune diseases, uncontrolled infections, pregnancy or lactation. Overall study findings and caveats: Ophthalmopathy versus stable hyperthyroidism: 13-signature model gave about 87% sensitivity, 81.08% specificity. Blood repertoires reportedly contained most expanded thyroid clonotypes above 0.001 frequency.

RNA served as the template for amplifying TCR beta CDR3 regions. First-round RT-PCR used HTBI primers; second-round multiplex PCR followed. TCRdb called the multiplex PCR reads again in MiXCR, with one record for every CDR3 protein. The sample includes under 350,000 distinct CDR3 sequences, roughly 16% of them seen just once. Sequencing was done on a sample of peripheral blood. The chain has TRBV4-1 and TRBJ1-5; no reliable D call. The clonotype originates from an adult man with Graves' ophthalmopathy. CDR3 sequence: CASSQDAQVGNQPQHF. The CDR3 coding sequence is TGCGCCAGCAGCCAAGACGCCCAGGTGGGCAATCAGCCCCAGCATTTT.